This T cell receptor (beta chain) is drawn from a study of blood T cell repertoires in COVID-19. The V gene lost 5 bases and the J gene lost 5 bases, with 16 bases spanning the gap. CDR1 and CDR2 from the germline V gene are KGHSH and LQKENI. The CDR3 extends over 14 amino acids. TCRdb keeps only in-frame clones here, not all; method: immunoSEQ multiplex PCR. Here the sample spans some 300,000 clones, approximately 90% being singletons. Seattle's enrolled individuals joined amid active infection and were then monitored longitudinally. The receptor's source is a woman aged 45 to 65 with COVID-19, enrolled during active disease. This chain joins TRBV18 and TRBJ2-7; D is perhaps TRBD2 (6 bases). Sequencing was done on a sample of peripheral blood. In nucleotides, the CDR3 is TGTGCCAGCTCAGGGGGGACGGACCCCAACGAGCAGTACTTC. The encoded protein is CASSGGTDPNEQYF.